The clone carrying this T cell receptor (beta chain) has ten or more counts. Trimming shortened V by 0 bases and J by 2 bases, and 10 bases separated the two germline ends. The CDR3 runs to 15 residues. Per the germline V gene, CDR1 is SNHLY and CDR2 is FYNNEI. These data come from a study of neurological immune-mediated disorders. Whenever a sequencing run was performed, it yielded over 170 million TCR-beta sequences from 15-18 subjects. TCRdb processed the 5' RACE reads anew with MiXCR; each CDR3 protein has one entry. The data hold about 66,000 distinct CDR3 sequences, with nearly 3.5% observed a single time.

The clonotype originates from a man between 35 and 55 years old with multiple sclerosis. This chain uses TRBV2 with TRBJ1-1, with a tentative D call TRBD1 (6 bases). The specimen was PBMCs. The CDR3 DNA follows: TGTGCCAGCAGTGAAGCGCGGACAGCCAACACTGAAGCTTTCTTT. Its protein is CASSEARTANTEAFF.